A single sample gave rise to the 6 T cell receptor beta chains below, sequenced in a study of PD-1 blockade in classical Hodgkin lymphoma. Time point noted: cycle 4 day 1 (C4D1), after about 6 weeks of nivolumab. Each of the patients experienced relapse following autologous stem cell transplantation, and their brentuximab vedotin exposure differed. Here immunoSEQ multiplex PCR was the method, and the copy in TCRdb shows in-frame clones only, minus some. Among 50,000 or so clones listed, 86% were seen once. This specimen was peripheral blood mononuclear cells (PBMCs), taken before the fourth cycle of nivolumab. The receptor source for this set is a human donor with classical Hodgkin lymphoma.

The rearrangement uses TRBV6-1 and TRBJ2-1; D call uncertain. CDR1 and CDR2 from the germline V gene are MNHNS and SASEGT. This CDR3 contains 14 residues. V lost 7 bases to trimming and J lost 8 bases, with 18 bases between them. The CDR3 protein is CASTEGMGSDEQFF. The CDR3 DNA is TGTGCCAGCACCGAAGGGATGGGCTCGGATGAGCAGTTCTTC.

This chain joins TRBV18 and TRBJ1-1, with D possibly matching TRBD1 (5 bases). The CDR3 contains 14 residues. The germline gives CDR1 KGHSH, CDR2 LQKENI. V gave up 3 bases and J gave up 10 bases, with 18 bases separating them. CDR3 protein: CASSPNSRDGGAFF. The CDR3 DNA is TGTGCCAGCTCACCTAACAGCCGTGATGGGGGAGCTTTCTTT.

V gene TRBV10-1 combines with J gene TRBJ1-5; D call uncertain. The ends were cut back, 11 bases at V and 5 bases at J, with 4 bases in the middle. The CDR3 has 9 residues. CDR1 WNHNN and CDR2 SYGVQD come from the germline V gene (reference sequence). This CDR3 reads CAGDQPQHF. CDR3 in DNA: TGCGCCGGAGATCAGCCCCAGCATTTT.

This clone was counted a single time. The chain recombines TRBV4-1 with TRBJ1-2; 9 nucleotides agree with TRBD1. The junction had 11 bases not matched to a gene; V was cut back by 1 base and J by 8 bases. The CDR3 is 16 residues long. Germline V lookup: CDR1 MGHRA, CDR2 YSYEKL. This CDR3 is CASSQGTGGAKGGYTF. CDR3 DNA: TGCGCCAGCAGCCAAGGAACAGGGGGCGCAAAGGGGGGCTACACCTTC.

This chain uses TRBV10-1 with TRBJ2-1; D may be TRBD1 or TRBD2 (5 bases each). In germline, CDR1 is WNHNN, CDR2 SYGVQD (reference sequence). There are 17 residues in the CDR3. The V and J ends lost 4 bases and 7 bases respectively, with 23 bases between them. The CDR3 is CASSGHRDRASLNEQFF. The CDR3 DNA sequence: TGCGCCAGCAGTGGCCACCGGGACCGGGCTTCTCTGAATGAGCAGTTCTTC.

The gene calls are TRBV18 and TRBJ2-2; D gene uncertain. Germline CDR1 is KGHSH and CDR2 is LQKENI. This CDR3 has 15 amino acids. Trimming took 3 bases from V and 1 from J, leaving 9 bases between them. DNA of the CDR3: TGTGCCAGCTCACCGGACGCGGTGAACACCGGGGAGCTGTTTTTT. Translated: CASSPDAVNTGELFF.